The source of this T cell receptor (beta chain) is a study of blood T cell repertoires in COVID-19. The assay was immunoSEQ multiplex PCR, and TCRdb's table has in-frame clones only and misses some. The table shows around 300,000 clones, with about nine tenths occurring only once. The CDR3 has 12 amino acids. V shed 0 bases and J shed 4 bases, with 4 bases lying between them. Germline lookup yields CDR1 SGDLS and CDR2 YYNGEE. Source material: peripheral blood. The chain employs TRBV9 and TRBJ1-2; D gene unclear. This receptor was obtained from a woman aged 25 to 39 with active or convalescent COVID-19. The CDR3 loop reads CASSVESYGYTF. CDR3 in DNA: TGTGCCAGCAGCGTAGAGAGCTATGGCTACACCTTC.